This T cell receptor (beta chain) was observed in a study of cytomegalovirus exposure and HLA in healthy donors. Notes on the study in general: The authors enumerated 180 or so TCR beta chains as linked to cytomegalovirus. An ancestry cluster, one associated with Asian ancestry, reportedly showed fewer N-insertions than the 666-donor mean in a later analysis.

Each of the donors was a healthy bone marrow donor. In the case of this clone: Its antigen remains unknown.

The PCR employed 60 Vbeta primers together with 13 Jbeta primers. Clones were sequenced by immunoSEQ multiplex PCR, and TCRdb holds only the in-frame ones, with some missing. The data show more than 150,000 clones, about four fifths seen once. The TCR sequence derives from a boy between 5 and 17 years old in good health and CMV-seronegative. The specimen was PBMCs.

In nucleotides, the CDR3 is TGCACCCTCACCCCATCAGGCGGGGGCTACACCTTC. Translating it yields CTLTPSGGGYTF. The rearrangement uses TRBV29-1 and TRBJ1-2, with no clear D. The germline V gene has CDR1 SQVTM and CDR2 ANQGSEA. The CDR3 length is 12 residues.